Listed below are T cell receptor beta chains from one sample, sequenced in a study of brain metastases from non-small cell lung cancer. Method: immunoSEQ multiplex PCR; TCRdb's copy keeps in-frame clones and lacks some. The sample contains approximately 5,100 clones, 65% to 90% of which appear only once. Sample: primary lung tumor tissue. The origin of the receptors is a donor at least 40 years old with non-small cell lung cancer. The CDR3 runs from the conserved cysteine through the conserved F or W. A D gene is named only where the DNA matches it firmly. Only some rows state a clone size, as once, few, many or a class for expanded clones.

V,size,J,D,DNA,CDR3
TRBV3-1/TRBV3-2,-,TRBJ2-3,-,TGTGCCAGCAGGGGCGGGCTAGCGAGATACACGCAGTATTTT,CASRGGLARYTQYF
TRBV6-6,-,TRBJ1-5,-,TGTGCCAGCAGTTACGGGGGGGGCAATCAGCCCCAGCATTTT,CASSYGGGNQPQHF
TRBV5-1,-,TRBJ2-6,-,TGCGCCAGCAGCTTGGCCCCGGGCTCTGGGGCCAACGTCCTGACTTTC,CASSLAPGSGANVLTF
TRBV12-3/TRBV12-4,-,TRBJ2-7,TRBD2,TGTGCCAGCAGTGAAAGCGGGAGACACGAGCAGTACTTC,CASSESGRHEQYF
TRBV6-5,once,TRBJ1-4,TRBD1,TGTGTAACAGGGGAGAGGAATGAAAAACTGTTTTTT,CVTGERNEKLFF
TRBV27,once,TRBJ2-7,-,TGTGCCAGCAGTTTAAGACCCCGGGGGAACTACGAGCAGTACTTC,CASSLRPRGNYEQYF
TRBV2,once,TRBJ2-7,-,TGTGCCAGCAGTGAAACCCGACGGGGCTACGAGCAGTACTTT,CASSETRRGYEQYF
TRBV4-2,-,TRBJ2-1,TRBD2,TGTGCCAGCAGCTTTGGAGCCAGCGGGAGTTACAATGAGCAGTTCTTC,CASSFGASGSYNEQFF
TRBV20-1,-,TRBJ1-1,-,TGCAGTGGTTTTAAGTACACTGAAGCTTTCTTT,CSGFKYTEAFF
TRBV14,-,TRBJ2-1,-,TGTGCCAGCAGCCAAGATATGGGCAGGGCCAATGAGCAGTTCTTC,CASSQDMGRANEQFF
TRBV3-1/TRBV3-2,-,TRBJ1-1,-,TGTGTCAGCAGCCCTATACAGGACCTTAACACTGAAGCTTTCTTT,CVSSPIQDLNTEAFF
TRBV27,-,TRBJ2-7,TRBD2,TGTGCCAGCAGTTCCTCTAGCGGGGGCGACTACGAGCAGTACTTC,CASSSSSGGDYEQYF
TRBV2,once,TRBJ2-1,TRBD2,TGTGCCAGCAGTGCCCCCGGGAGGCTGTCCTACAATGAGCAGTTCTTC,CASSAPGRLSYNEQFF
TRBV24-1,-,TRBJ2-5,-,TGTGCGGCTTTCCTTCGAGGCCGGGGAGAGACCCAGTACTTC,CAAFLRGRGETQYF
TRBV2,-,TRBJ1-5,-,TGTGCCAGCCAACAGGATAAGCGTCAGCCCCAGCATTTT,CASQQDKRQPQHF
TRBV28,-,TRBJ1-1,-,TGTGCCAGCAGTTTAGGGTCGGGTTTTCGCACTGAAGCTTTCTTT,CASSLGSGFRTEAFF
TRBV19,-,TRBJ1-5,-,TGTGCCAGTAGCCAAGGGAATCAGCCCCAGCATTTT,CASSQGNQPQHF
TRBV2,once,TRBJ1-5,-,TGTGCCAGCAGTGTAACAGGTGGTGGGCTGGTTCAGCCCCAGCATTTT,CASSVTGGGLVQPQHF
TRBV21-1,-,TRBJ2-4,-,TGTGCCAGCAGGGGCGCGCAGGAAACTAGCGGGAGTTCCTTGATAGCCAAAAACATTCAGTACTTC,CASRGAQETSGSSLIAKNIQYF
TRBV14,-,TRBJ1-3,-,TGTGCCAGCAGCCAAGCATTTTCGAGCTCTGGAAACACCATATATTTT,CASSQAFSSSGNTIYF
TRBV2,-,TRBJ2-1,-,TGTGCCAGCAGTGAAACCCGCAACCACAATGAGCAGTTCTTC,CASSETRNHNEQFF
TRBV4-1,-,TRBJ2-4,-,TGCGCCAGCAGCCAAGATACCAGTCTGCCCCAGTACTTC,CASSQDTSLPQYF
TRBV28,-,TRBJ2-7,TRBD2,TGTGCCAGCAACGGACTAGCGGGAGATCGAGAGCAGTACTTC,CASNGLAGDREQYF
TRBV6-5,-,TRBJ1-5,-,TGTGCCAGCGGAGATAGCAATCAGCCCCAGCATTTT,CASGDSNQPQHF
TRBV27,-,TRBJ1-6,TRBD1,TGTGCCAGCAGTCCCGGACAGGGAAGATCACCCCTCCACTTT,CASSPGQGRSPLHF
TRBV5-1,-,TRBJ1-4,-,TGCGCCAGCAGCTTGGATGGGGAGTCGGGTGAAAAACTGTTTTTT,CASSLDGESGEKLFF
TRBV7-2,-,TRBJ2-5,TRBD2,TGTGCCAGCAGCTTAGGGGCGGGACTAGTTGGTGAGACCCAGTACTTC,CASSLGAGLVGETQYF
TRBV6-4,-,TRBJ2-3,-,TGTGCCAGCAGGGCAGTTCAAGATACGCAGTATTTT,CASRAVQDTQYF